This T cell receptor beta chain was captured in a study of shared clonotypes between healthy human individuals. Study conclusions and caveats: Researchers sampled blood only, noting tissue repertoires likely differ. Around 5.4% of naive CD4 clonotypes were common to a handful of donors.

Per the original data handling: Junction-only immunoSEQ data arrived without quality scores, meaning filtering differed. Generated by immunoSEQ multiplex PCR, the TCRdb table keeps only in-frame clones and is missing some. V and J calls and clone size come straight from that table; D and trimming were deduced from the DNA. The data show under 2,500,000 clones, 90% to 96% seen once. About this clone: Antigen: not known.

Caucasian adults residing in Nashville, Tennessee made up all the donors. CDR1 is SGHRS and CDR2 is YFSETQ in the germline V gene. The J segment lost 5 bases and the V segment lost 4 bases, leaving 7 bases of the junction unmatched. This CDR3 has 15 amino acids. The chain combines TRBV5-1 with TRBJ2-3, with 10 bases aligning to TRBD2. Material for sequencing was naive CD4+ T cells sorted from blood. Subset: CD45RA+ positively selected. The TCR was taken from a man aged 18 to 30 in good health. The CDR3, as DNA: TGCGCCAGCAGCGCAAGCGGGGGGGCCGAAGATACGCAGTATTTT. Residues: CASSASGGAEDTQYF. The variable domain in full, completed from reference TRBV5-1 and TRBJ2-3, reads KAGVTQTPRYLIKTRGQQVTLSCSPISGHRSVSWYQQTPGQGLQFLFEYFSETQRNKGNFPGRFSGRQFSNSRSEMNVSTLELGDSALYLCASSASGGAEDTQYFGPGTRLTVL.